This TCR beta chain was recovered during a study of CD8 T cells in ankylosing spondylitis (dated by TCRdb to the late 2010s). Describing the broader study: The study profiled T cell receptor beta repertoires in healthy donors and ankylosing spondylitis patients to find disease-linked TCR variants. The full study cohort comprised 25 ankylosing spondylitis patients and some 110 healthy donors. Peripheral blood was sampled, and synovial fluid was also collected from ankylosing spondylitis patients. Overall study outcomes, separate from this receptor: Some TCR beta motif variants had previously been reported in synovial fluid and blood of reactive arthritis patients, which suggested common disease-initiation mechanisms. The disease-linked clones showed a CD8+ phenotype and occurred at relatively low frequencies in peripheral blood. The disease-linked clones were reported as significantly enriched in matched synovial fluid samples from ankylosing spondylitis patients. Blood from ankylosing spondylitis patients appeared to be characterized by a TCR beta motif made up of about 8 highly homologous amino acid variants.

This clonotype occurred many times. The antigen it binds to is not known. Base qualities are not provided; no much larger clone lies one nucleotide away. Deletion took 2 bases off V and 3 bases off J, with a span of 8 bases between the germline ends. Via the germline V gene (reference sequence), CDR1 is MNHNY and CDR2 SVGAGI. The CDR3 covers 13 residues, taking in both the cysteine and the phenylalanine. The CDR3 DNA has 39 bases and is translated from base 1. The listed sequencing device is Illumina HiSeq 2500. Quantitative 5'-RACE with molecular barcodes was the method used to prepare the TCR beta libraries. The source study handled its data this way. Disease-linked TCR variants were identified with a new computational method built on a probabilistic model of VDJ rearrangement. TCRdb took the public reads, trimmed them with fastp at Q25, ran MiXCR for clone calling and kept in-frame beta chains. Rows matching on CDR3 protein sequence are summarized as one entry with the most common DNA and genes. The V and J calls were determined by TCRdb, not by the authors. The sample table lists fewer than 550,000 distinct CDR3 sequences, roughly 5.2% of them with a count of one. Around 3.6% of the sample comes from the top ten.

The sequence links TRBV6-6 to TRBJ2-7, with no reliable assignment of the D segment. This sequence originates from a male donor with ankylosing spondylitis. The sequenced sample was blood, either unsorted or a sorted T cell fraction (not recorded which). The CDR3 sequence is CASSYGRNYEQYF. The nucleotide sequence reads as follows: TGTGCCAGCAGTTACGGCAGAAACTACGAGCAGTACTTC.